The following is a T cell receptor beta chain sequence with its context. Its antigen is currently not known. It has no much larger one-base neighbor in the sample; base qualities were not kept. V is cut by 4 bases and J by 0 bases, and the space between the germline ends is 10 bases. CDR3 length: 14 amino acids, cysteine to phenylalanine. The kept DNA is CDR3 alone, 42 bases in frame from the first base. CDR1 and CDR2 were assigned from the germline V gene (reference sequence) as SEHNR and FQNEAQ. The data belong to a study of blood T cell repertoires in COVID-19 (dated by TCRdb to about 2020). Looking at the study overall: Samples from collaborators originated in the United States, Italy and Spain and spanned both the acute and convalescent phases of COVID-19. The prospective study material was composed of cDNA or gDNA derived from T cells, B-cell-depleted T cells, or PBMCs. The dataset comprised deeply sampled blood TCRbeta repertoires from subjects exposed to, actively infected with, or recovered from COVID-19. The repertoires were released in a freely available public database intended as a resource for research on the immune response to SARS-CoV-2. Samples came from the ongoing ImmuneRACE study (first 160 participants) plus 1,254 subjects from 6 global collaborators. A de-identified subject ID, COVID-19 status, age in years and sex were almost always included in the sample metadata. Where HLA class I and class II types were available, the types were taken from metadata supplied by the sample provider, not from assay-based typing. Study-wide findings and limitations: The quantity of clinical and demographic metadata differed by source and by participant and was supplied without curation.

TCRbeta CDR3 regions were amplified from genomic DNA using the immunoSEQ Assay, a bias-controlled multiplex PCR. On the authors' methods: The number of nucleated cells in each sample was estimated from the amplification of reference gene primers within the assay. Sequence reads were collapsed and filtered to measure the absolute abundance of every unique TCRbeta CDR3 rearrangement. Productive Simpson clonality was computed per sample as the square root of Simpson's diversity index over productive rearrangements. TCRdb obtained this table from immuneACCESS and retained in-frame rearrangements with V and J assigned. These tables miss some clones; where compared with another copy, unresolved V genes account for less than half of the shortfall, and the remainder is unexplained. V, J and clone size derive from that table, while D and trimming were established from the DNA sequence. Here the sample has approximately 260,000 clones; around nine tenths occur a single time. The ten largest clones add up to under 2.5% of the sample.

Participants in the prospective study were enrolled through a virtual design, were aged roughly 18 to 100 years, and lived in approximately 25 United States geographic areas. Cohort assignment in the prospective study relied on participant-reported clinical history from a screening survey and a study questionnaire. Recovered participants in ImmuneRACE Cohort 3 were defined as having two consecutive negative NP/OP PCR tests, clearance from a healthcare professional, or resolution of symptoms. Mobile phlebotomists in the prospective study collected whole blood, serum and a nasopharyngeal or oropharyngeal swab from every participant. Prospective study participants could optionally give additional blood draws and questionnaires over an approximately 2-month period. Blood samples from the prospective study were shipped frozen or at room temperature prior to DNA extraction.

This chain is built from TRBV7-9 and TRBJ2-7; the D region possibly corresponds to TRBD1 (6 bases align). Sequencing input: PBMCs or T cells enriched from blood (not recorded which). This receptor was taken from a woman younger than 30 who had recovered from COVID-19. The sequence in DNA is TGTGCCAGCAGCTCGGACAGAAGCTCCTACGAGCAGTACTTC. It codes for CASSSDRSSYEQYF.